This TCR beta chain appears in the sequencing data of a study of blood T cell repertoires in COVID-19. V shed 5 bases and J 6 bases; nucleotides not matched to a gene: 7. Germline assignment: CDR1 SGHVS and CDR2 FQNEAQ. This CDR3 has 16 residues. Under the authors' procedure: Amplification of reference gene primers was used by the study to estimate nucleated cell counts. Sequencing used immunoSEQ multiplex PCR; TCRdb keeps in-frame clones, though not all of them. D and trimming were read from the DNA, whereas the V and J calls and clone size are those reported in that table. This table has 270,000 or so clones, 65% to 90% appearing once.

This clonotype was obtained from a human donor in a cohort sampled during active COVID-19. The material sequenced was peripheral blood. J is TRBJ1-6 and V is TRBV7-8; 10 bases fit TRBD1. The CDR3 bases are TGTGCCAGCAGCCCGAACCGGGACAGGGGTAATTCACCCCTCCACTTT. It specifies CASSPNRDRGNSPLHF. The entire variable domain, with the rest obtained from reference TRBV7-8 and TRBJ1-6, is as follows: GAGVSQSPRYKVAKRGQDVALRCDPISGHVSLFWYQQALGQGPEFLTYFQNEAQLDKSGLPSDRFFAERPEGSVSTLKIQRTQQEDSAVYLCASSPNRDRGNSPLHFGNGTRLTVT.